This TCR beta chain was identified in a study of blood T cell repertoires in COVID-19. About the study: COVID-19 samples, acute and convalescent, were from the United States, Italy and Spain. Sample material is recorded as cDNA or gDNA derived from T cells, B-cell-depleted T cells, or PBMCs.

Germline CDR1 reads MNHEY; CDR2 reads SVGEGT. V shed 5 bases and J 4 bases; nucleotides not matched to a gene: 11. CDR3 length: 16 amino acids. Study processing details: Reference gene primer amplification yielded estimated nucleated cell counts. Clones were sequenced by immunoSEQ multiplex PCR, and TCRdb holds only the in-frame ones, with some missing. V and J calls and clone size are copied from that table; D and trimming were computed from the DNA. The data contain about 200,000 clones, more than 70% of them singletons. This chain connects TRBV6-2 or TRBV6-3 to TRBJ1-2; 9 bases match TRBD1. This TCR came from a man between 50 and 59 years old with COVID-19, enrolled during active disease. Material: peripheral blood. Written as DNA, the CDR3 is TGTGCCAGCAGTCCACGGACAGGGGAATGGGTCTATGGCTACACCTTC. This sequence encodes CASSPRTGEWVYGYTF.